This T cell receptor (beta chain) was observed in a study of OX40 agonist ivuxolimab in advanced cancers. Overall study: Patients received ivuxolimab, an intravenous treatment, every 2 weeks at 0.01 to 10 mg/kg.

TCRdb's table, derived via immunoSEQ multiplex PCR, lists solely in-frame clones and lacks some. The top ten hold 14% of the sample, which has tens of thousands of clones, 75% to 90% seen once. The CDR3 loop spans 16 amino acids. V was clipped by 4 bases and J by 2 bases, with 17 bases between them. From germline, CDR1 is SGDLS and CDR2 YYNGEE. This receptor was obtained from an adult with an advanced solid tumor such as melanoma, head and neck, liver or kidney cancer. Sequenced material: CD4+ or CD8+ T cells sorted from blood, taken in a trial of the OX40 agonist ivuxolimab. The chain uses TRBV9 and TRBJ2-3, with D perhaps given as TRBD1 or TRBD2 (5 bases each). CDR3 protein: CASSTGRGRDTDTQYF. CDR3 nucleotides: TGTGCCAGCAGCACCGGTAGGGGCCGGGACACAGATACGCAGTATTTT. The variable domain in full, with the rest retrieved from reference TRBV9 and TRBJ2-3, is DSGVTQTPKHLITATGQRVTLRCSPRSGDLSVYWYQQSLDQGLQFLIQYYNGEERAKGNILERFSAQQFPDLHSELNLSSLELGDSALYFCASSTGRGRDTDTQYFGPGTRLTVL.